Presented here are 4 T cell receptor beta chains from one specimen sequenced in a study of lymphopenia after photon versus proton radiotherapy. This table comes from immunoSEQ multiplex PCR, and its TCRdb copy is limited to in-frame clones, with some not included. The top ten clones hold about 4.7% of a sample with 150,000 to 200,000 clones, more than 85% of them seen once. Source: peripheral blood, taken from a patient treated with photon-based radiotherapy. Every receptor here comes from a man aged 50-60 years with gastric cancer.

CDR3 bases: TGTGCCAGTAGTCCACCGGCAGGGGCCCTGCATTTT. This codes for CASSPPAGALHF. The chain combines TRBV19 with TRBJ1-5, with D possibly matching TRBD1 (6 bases). Germline values: CDR1 LNHDA, CDR2 SQIVND (reference sequence). This CDR3 contains 12 residues. V was clipped by 5 bases and J by 15 bases, with 17 bases between them.

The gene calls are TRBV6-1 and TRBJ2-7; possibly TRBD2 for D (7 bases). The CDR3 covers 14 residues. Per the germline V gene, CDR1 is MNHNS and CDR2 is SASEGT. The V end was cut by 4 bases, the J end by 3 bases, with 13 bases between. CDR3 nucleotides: TGTGCCAGCAGTGGGACTAGAGGGGGCTACGAGCAGTACTTC. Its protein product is CASSGTRGGYEQYF.

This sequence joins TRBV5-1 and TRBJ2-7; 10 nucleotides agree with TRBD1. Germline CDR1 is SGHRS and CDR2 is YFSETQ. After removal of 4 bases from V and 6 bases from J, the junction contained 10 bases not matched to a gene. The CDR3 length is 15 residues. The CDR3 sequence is CASSGAGQGKFEQYF. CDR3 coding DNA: TGCGCCAGCAGCGGCGCGGGACAGGGGAAGTTCGAGCAGTACTTC.

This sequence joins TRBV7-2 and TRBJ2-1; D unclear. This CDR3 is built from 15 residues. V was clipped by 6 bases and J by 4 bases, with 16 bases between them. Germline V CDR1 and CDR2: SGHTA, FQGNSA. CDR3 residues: CASSFRSRSYNEQFF. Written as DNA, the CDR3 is TGTGCCAGCAGTTTTAGGTCTAGGTCGTACAATGAGCAGTTCTTC.